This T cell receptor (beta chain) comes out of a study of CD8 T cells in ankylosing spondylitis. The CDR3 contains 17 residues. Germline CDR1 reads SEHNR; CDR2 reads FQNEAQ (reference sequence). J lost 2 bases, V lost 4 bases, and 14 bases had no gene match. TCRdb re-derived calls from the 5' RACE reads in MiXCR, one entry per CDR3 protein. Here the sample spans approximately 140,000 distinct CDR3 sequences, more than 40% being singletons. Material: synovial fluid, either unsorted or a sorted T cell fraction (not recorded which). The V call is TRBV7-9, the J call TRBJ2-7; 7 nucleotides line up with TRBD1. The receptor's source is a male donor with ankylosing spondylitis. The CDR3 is CASSSTRARGSPYEQYF. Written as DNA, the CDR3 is TGTGCCAGCAGCTCAACCAGGGCCAGGGGGTCCCCCTACGAGCAGTACTTC.